Sequencing of this T cell receptor (beta chain) was carried out in a study of T cell clonality in common variable immunodeficiency. Study-level results: Shared TCRbeta clones were fewer between CVID subjects than controls. In common variable immunodeficiency, TCR beta chains reportedly carried fewer deletions and N-nucleotide insertions.

Clones were sequenced by immunoSEQ multiplex PCR, and TCRdb holds only the in-frame ones, with some missing. This sample comprises 30,000 to 40,000 clones, none seen once only. The CDR3 runs 15 residues. Germline CDR1 LNHDA, CDR2 SQIVND (reference sequence). V was pared by 4 bases and J by 2 bases, with 4 bases of the junction left unmatched. This clone was recorded many times. Antigen specificity is unknown. The CDR3 goes on 3 residues after the read ends, and that part is filled in from the germline J gene. This TCR was sampled from a person between 18 and 70 years old in good health. The V gene is TRBV19, the J gene TRBJ1-2; 10 nucleotides match TRBD1. The specimen was peripheral blood mononuclear cells. The sequenced part of the CDR3 DNA is TGTGCCAGTAGTACCGAGGGACAGGGGAACTATGGC. Translating gives CASSTEGQGNYG. The CDR3 in its entirety is CASSTEGQGNYGYTF. Using reference TRBV19 and TRBJ1-2 for the parts outside the CDR3, the full variable domain is DGGITQSPKYLFRKEGQNVTLSCEQNLNHDAMYWYRQDPGQGLRLIYYSQIVNDFQKGDIAEGYSVSREKKESFPLTVTSAQKNPTAFYLCASSTEGQGNYGYTFGSGTRLTVV.